This T cell receptor beta chain is drawn from a study of type 1 and type 2 diabetes patients. Study-wide background: T cells were magnetically sorted from PBMCs as CD4+ or CD8+ subsets. Notes on the study in general: Groups were not age- or gender-matched, which may bias interpretation.

Genomic DNA was the PCR template. The TCR beta CDR3 region was amplified using 30 forward and 13 reverse primers. TCRdb ran MiXCR on the multiplex PCR reads and lists one entry per CDR3 protein. The profile covers 250,000 or so distinct CDR3 sequences, with roughly 48% appearing a single time and about 13% taken by the ten largest. This CDR3 contains 15 residues. Per germline, CDR1 GTSNPN and CDR2 SVGIG (reference sequence). V was pared by 3 bases and J by 9 bases, with 15 bases of the junction left unmatched. A remark on this clonotype: Its antigen remains unknown.

Each diabetic donor fulfilled classification criteria for either type 1 or type 2. Donors had no other autoimmune disease or infection in four weeks. The gene calls are TRBV30 and TRBJ2-7, with 9 bases lining up with TRBD2. Specimen: peripheral blood mononuclear cells (PBMCs). This TCR derives from a young man with type 2 diabetes. The CDR3 coding sequence is TGTGCCTGGAGCGCACCCTCTTTGCGGGAGGGCCGGCAGTACTTC. Its protein product is CAWSAPSLREGRQYF.